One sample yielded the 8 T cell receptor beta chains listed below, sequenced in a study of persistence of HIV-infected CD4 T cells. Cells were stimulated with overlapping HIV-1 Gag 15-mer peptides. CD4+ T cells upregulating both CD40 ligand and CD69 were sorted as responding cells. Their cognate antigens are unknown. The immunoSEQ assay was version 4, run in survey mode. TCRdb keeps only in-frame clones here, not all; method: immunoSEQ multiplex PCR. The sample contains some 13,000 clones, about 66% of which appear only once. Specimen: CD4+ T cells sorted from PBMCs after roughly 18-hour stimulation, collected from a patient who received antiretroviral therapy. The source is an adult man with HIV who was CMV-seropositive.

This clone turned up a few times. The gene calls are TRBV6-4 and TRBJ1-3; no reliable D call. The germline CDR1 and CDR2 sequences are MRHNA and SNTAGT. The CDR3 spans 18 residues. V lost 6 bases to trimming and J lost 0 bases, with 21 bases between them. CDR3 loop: CASRPSILRRGSGNTIYF. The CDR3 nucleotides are TGTGCCAGCAGACCATCGATTCTAAGGCGGGGCTCTGGAAACACCATATATTTT.

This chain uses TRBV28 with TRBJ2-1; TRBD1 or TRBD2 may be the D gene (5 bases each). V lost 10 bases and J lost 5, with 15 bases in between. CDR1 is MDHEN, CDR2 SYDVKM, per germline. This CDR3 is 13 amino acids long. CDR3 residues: CATLGDVHNEQFF. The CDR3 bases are TGTGCCACCCTTGGGGACGTCCACAATGAGCAGTTCTTC.

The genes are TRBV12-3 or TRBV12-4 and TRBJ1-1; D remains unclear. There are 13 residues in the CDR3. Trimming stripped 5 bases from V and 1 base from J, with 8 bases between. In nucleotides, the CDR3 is TGTGCCAGCAGTAGGGTCACGAACACTGAAGCTTTCTTT. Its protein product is CASSRVTNTEAFF.

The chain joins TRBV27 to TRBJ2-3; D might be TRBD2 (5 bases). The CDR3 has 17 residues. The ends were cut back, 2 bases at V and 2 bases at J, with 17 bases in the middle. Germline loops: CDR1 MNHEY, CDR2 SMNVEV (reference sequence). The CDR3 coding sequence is TGTGCCAGCAGTTTAAGGCGGACGGGGTCAGTCACAGATACGCAGTATTTT. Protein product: CASSLRRTGSVTDTQYF.

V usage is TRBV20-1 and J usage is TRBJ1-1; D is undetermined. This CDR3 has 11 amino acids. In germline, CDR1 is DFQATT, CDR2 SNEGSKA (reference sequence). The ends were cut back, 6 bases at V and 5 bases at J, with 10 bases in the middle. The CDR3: CSAPRETEAFF. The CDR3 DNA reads TGCAGTGCACCGAGGGAGACTGAAGCTTTCTTT.

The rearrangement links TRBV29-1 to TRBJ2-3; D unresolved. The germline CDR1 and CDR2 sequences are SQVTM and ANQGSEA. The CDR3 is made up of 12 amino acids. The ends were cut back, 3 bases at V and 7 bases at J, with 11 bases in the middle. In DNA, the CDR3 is TGCAGCGTTGATGTGGACGATCATACGCAGTATTTT. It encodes CSVDVDDHTQYF.

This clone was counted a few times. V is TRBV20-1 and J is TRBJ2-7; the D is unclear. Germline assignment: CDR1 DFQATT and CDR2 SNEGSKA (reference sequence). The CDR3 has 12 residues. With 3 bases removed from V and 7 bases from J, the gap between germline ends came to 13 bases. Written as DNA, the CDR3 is TGCAGTGCTAGTCCCGGACCTTTGGAGCAGTACTTC. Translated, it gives CSASPGPLEQYF.

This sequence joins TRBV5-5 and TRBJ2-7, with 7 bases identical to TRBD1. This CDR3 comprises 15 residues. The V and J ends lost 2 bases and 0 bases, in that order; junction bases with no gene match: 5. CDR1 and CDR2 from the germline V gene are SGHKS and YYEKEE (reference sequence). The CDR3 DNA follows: TGTGCCAGCAGCTTCCGGGACAGCCGCTCCTACGAGCAGTACTTC. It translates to CASSFRDSRSYEQYF. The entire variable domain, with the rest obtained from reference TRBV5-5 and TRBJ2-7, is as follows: DAGVTQSPTHLIKTRGQQVTLRCSPISGHKSVSWYQQVLGQGPQFIFQYYEKEERGRGNFPDRFSARQFPNYSSELNVNALLLGDSALYLCASSFRDSRSYEQYFGPGTRLTVT.